This TCR beta chain derives from a study of blood T cell repertoires in COVID-19. Authors' data handling: Scientists estimated how many nucleated cells there were by amplifying reference gene primers. Data came from immunoSEQ multiplex PCR; TCRdb stores just in-frame clones and leaves some out. That table gives V, J and clone size, and the DNA gave D and trimming. The sample consists of 150,000 to 200,000 clones, less than 90% of them appearing once. The junction had 8 bases not matched to a gene; V was cut back by 4 bases and J by 1 base. The CDR3 contains 16 residues. CDR1 and CDR2 from the germline V gene are SNHLY and FYNNEI.

This TCR derives from a man in his late teens or twenties with active or convalescent COVID-19. V is TRBV2 and J is TRBJ2-7, with 9 bases fitting TRBD2. The source material was peripheral blood. The CDR3 protein is CASSVGLAASSYEQYF. DNA for the CDR3: TGTGCCAGCAGTGTGGGACTAGCTGCCTCTTCCTACGAGCAGTACTTC.